This T cell receptor (beta chain) is from a study of blood T cell repertoires in COVID-19. Assignments of participants to cohorts depended upon their own reported clinical history. Trimming shortened V by 7 bases and J by 4 bases, and 13 bases separated the two germline ends. The germline V gene has CDR1 MNHEY and CDR2 SVGAGI. The CDR3 is 13 residues long. Measured with immunoSEQ multiplex PCR; TCRdb has only the in-frame clones, and not every one. The repertoire holds approximately 210,000 clones, with under 90% as singletons. The chain couples TRBV6-5 to TRBJ1-1, with D perhaps matching TRBD1 (5 bases). The clonotype was recovered from a woman aged 60 to 75 who had recovered from COVID-19. The sequencing sample was made of PBMCs or T cells enriched from blood (not recorded which). The CDR3 loop is CASTLRRGTEAFF. The DNA for the CDR3 is TGTGCCAGCACCTTAAGGAGGGGCACTGAAGCTTTCTTT.